Detailed here is one T cell receptor beta chain. The specificity of this receptor is unknown. There are no base qualities to consult, and no much larger clone falls within one base. Receptors were amplified or captured by 5' RACE. Sequencing took place on an Illumina HiSeq 2000. A universal primer binding site was introduced by template switching, and a unique molecular identifier was present in the final cDNA, enabling accurate counting of TCR cDNA molecules. Specific primers in the conserved constant-segment region were used to synthesize first-strand cDNA for the TCR alpha and beta chains. To control for contamination, each cDNA library was double barcoded with a SMART-Mk sample barcode plus Illumina barcodes. TruSeq adapter sequences along with Illumina sample barcodes were introduced in two successive PCR steps. Sequencing of the TCR alpha and beta cDNA libraries was done on the Illumina HiSeq platform using custom primers. On the authors' methods: MiGEC processed the raw reads to extract unique molecular identifiers, while MiXCR was used to determine the CDR3 positions. For each individual, recombination models were inferred using an EM algorithm with the repgenHMM and IGoR tools. Shared clonotype analysis was performed with the tcR package in R, normalizing sharing by the product of cloneset sizes. To study raw recombination free of thymic and clonal selection effects, out-of-frame nonproductive sequences were analyzed. Through fastp at Q25 and MiXCR, TCRdb rebuilt clones from the public reads, retaining in-frame beta chains. When rows share a CDR3 protein, they turn into one entry using the most common DNA and genes. V and J calls and clone size were set by TCRdb, not the authors. Counted in this sample were about 460,000 distinct CDR3 sequences; 13% to 15% of them appeared once. In total, the top ten clones hold roughly 0.56% of the sample.

Inclusive of the bounding cysteine and phenylalanine, the CDR3 is 12 residues long. The sequence is cut down to CDR3 DNA, 36 bases in frame from base 1. V gives up 5 bases and J gives up 9 bases, and the segment between their germline ends measures 11 bases. CDR1 SGHTA and CDR2 FQGNSA were looked up in the germline V gene. The sample originates from a study of identical twins (dated by TCRdb to about 2016). At the level of the whole study: The study deep-sequenced TCR alpha and beta repertoires from monozygotic twins, unrelated adults of various ages and cord blood to test whether fetal clonotypes persist. To rule out contamination, replicate twin experiments were performed at different times with different library preparation protocols. The full study reports these points: Excess twin sharing in beta out-of-frame sequences was weaker because fewer shared sequences lowered the signal-to-noise ratio. Zero-insertion analyses could be partly confounded by invariant T cells such as MAIT and iNKT, though diverse VJ usage argued against such confounding for most clonotypes. Compared with coincidental sharing between unrelated individuals, out-of-frame TCR alpha sequences shared between twins had an excess of sequences with low generation probability. In monozygotic twins, recombination models systematically underestimated out-of-frame TCR alpha sharing, but the models matched the sharing seen between unrelated individuals. Fewer insertions were carried by abundant cord blood beta clonotypes; a weaker similar trend was observed in young adult naive repertoires, while no such trend was observed in memory repertoires. Conclusions relied on cross-sectional statistical analysis, since the same donors could not be followed over many years.

Every donor in the study was a healthy Caucasian. The twin cohort consisted of three pairs of female monozygotic twins, all aged roughly 18 to 30 years. CD4+ and CD8+ T cell populations were isolated with positive isolation kits from Invitrogen. These same data were also listed under a study on yellow fever vaccine responses in identical twins. The second paper states: According to the authors, the vaccine-induced T cell response in identical twins seemed to be partly convergent and partly specific to each individual. The study precisely tracked vaccine-responding T cell clones in identical twins.

The rearranged chain carries TRBV7-2 and TRBJ2-1; a weak D assignment points to TRBD2 (6 bases agree). The material sequenced was CD4+ T cells sorted from blood. The TCR comes from a young woman in good health. The CDR3 corresponds to CASSAQGGEQFF. The nucleotides read TGTGCCAGCAGCGCTCAGGGAGGTGAGCAGTTCTTC.